The sequence of this T cell receptor beta chain was determined in a study of blood T cell repertoires in COVID-19. The germline V gene encodes CDR1 SGHNT and CDR2 YYREEE (reference sequence). Trimming stripped 3 bases from V and 7 bases from J, with 7 bases between. The CDR3 extends over 12 amino acids. The method was immunoSEQ multiplex PCR; TCRdb's version includes in-frame clones alone and lacks a portion of them. The table has 60,000 or so clones, 75% to 90% seen once. V usage is TRBV5-4 and J usage is TRBJ2-2; D uncertain. The sequence derives from a woman in her sixties with active COVID-19. Sequencing used peripheral blood. CDR3 DNA sequence: TGTGCCAGCAGCTCCAGATACGGGGAGCTGTTTTTT. Translated: CASSSRYGELFF.